This T cell receptor (beta chain) was retrieved from a study of blood T cell repertoires in COVID-19. V lost 6 bases and J lost 4, with 10 bases in between. CDR3 size: 12 residues. In germline, CDR1 is SNHLY, CDR2 FYNNEI. Libraries were prepared by immunoSEQ multiplex PCR; TCRdb keeps only in-frame clonotypes and omits some of them. The sample has roughly 310,000 clones, over 75% seen once. This clonotype was obtained from a woman in her fifties or sixties with active or convalescent COVID-19. The chain links TRBV2 to TRBJ2-7; D may be TRBD1 (5 bases). Sequences were obtained from peripheral blood. The CDR3 loop reads CASRPGSYEQYF. CDR3 nucleotide sequence: TGTGCCAGCAGGCCAGGGTCATACGAGCAGTACTTC.